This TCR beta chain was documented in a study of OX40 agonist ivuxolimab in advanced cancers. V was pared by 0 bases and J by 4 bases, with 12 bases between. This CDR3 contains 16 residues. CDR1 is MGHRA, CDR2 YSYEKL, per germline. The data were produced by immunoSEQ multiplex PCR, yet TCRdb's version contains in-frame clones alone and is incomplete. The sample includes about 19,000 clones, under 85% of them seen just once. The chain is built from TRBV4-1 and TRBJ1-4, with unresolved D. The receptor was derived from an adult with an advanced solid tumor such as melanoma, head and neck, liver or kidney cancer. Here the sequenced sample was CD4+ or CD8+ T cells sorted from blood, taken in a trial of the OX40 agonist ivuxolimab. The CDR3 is CASSQDLGRFNEKLFF. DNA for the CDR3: TGCGCCAGCAGCCAAGATCTAGGCAGGTTTAATGAAAAACTGTTTTTT.